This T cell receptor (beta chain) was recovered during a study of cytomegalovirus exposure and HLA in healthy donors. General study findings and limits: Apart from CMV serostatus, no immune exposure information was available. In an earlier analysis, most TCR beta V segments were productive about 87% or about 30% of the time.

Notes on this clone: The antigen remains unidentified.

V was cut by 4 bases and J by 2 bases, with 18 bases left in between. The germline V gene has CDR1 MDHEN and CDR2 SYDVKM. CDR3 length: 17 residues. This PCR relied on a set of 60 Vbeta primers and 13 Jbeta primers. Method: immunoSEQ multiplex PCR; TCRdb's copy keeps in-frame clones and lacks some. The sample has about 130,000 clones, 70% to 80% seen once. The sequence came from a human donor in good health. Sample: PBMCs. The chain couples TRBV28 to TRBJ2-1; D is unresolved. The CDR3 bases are TGTGCCAGCAGTTCGCCCCCCCCTGCGGCCACCTACAATGAGCAGTTCTTC. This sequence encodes CASSSPPPAATYNEQFF.